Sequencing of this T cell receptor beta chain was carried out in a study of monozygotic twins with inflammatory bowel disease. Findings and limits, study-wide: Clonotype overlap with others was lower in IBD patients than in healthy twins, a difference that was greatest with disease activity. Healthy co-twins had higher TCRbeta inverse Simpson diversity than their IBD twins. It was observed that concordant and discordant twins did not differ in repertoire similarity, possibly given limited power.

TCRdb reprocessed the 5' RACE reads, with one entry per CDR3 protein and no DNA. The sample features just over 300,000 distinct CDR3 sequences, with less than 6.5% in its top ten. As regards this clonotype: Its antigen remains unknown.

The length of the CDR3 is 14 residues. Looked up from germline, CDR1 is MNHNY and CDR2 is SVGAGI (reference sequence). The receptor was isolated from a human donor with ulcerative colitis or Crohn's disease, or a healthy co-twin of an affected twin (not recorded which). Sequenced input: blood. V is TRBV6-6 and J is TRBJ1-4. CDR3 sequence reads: CASVGGSANEKLFF.